This T cell receptor beta chain came from a study of T-cell memory formation after mild COVID-19. Study-level information: Largely donor-specific TCR clusters were found. Regarding the study as a whole: CD4/CD8 balance characterized clones contracting day 15 to 85, and CD4+ skew characterized later expanders.

Concerning this clonotype: The antigen is undetermined.

The junction had 3 bases not matched to a gene; V was cut back by 2 bases and J by 7 bases. The CDR3 runs to 14 residues. In germline, CDR1 is SGHNT, CDR2 YYREEE (reference sequence). One entry per CDR3 protein results from TCRdb running MiXCR on the 5' RACE reads. The data show approximately 300,000 distinct CDR3 sequences, roughly 15% seen once. The genes are TRBV5-4 and TRBJ1-4, with TRBD1 identical over 9 bases. Source material: PBMCs or a T cell subset sorted from them (not recorded which). The receptor was derived from a man aged 18 to 30 who had mild COVID-19 (a few samples of this study predate the infection). Cell type and time point are not known. The CDR3 DNA is TGTGCCAGCAGCTTACAGGGGGCAACTGAAAAACTGTTTTTT. Its translation: CASSLQGATEKLFF.